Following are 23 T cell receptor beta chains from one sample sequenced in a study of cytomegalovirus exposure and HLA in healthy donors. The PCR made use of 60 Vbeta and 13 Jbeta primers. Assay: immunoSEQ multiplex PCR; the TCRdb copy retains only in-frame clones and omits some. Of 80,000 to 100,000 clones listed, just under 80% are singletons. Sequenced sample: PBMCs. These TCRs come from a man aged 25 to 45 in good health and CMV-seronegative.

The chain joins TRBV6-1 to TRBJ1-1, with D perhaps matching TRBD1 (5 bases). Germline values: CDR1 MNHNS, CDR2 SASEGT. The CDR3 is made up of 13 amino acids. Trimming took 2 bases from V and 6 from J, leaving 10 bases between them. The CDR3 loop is CASSELMGPEAFF. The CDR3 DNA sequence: TGTGCCAGCAGTGAACTCATGGGGCCTGAAGCTTTCTTT.

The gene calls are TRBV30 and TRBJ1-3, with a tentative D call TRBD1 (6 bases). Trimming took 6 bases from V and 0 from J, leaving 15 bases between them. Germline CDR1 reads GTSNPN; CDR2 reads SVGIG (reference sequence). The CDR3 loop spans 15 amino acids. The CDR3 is CACFYRDNSGNTIYF. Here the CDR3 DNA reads TGTGCCTGCTTTTACCGGGACAACTCTGGAAACACCATATATTTT.

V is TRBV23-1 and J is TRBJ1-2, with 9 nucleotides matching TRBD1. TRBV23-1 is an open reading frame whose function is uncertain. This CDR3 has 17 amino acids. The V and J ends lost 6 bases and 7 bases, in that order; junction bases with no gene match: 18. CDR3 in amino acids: CASSREPGQGEDCGYTF. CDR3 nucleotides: TGCGCCAGCAGCAGGGAACCGGGACAGGGTGAGGATTGTGGCTACACCTTC.

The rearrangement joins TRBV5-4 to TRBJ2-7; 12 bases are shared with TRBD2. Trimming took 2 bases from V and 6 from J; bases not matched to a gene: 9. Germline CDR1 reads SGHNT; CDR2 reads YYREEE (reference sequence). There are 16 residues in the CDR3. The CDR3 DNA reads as TGTGCCAGCAGCTTCTCACTAGCGGGAGGTGTTGTCGAGCAGTACTTC. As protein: CASSFSLAGGVVEQYF.

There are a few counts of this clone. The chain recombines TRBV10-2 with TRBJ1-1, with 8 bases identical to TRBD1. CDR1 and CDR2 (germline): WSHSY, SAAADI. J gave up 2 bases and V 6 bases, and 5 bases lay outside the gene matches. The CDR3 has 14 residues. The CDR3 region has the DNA TGCGCCAGCAGAGACAGGGGTTTAAACACTGAAGCTTTCTTT. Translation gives CASRDRGLNTEAFF.

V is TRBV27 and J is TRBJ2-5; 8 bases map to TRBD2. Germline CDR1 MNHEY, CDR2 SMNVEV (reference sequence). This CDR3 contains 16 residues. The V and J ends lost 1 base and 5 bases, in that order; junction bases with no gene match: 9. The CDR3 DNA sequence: TGTGCCAGCAGTTTATTGCGGGGGGCGCGCGCGGAGACCCAGTACTTC. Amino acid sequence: CASSLLRGARAETQYF.

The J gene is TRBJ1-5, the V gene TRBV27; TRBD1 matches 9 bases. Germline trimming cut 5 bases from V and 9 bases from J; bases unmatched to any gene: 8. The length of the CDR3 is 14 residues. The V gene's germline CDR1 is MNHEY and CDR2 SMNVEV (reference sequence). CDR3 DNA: TGTGCCAGCAGTGTGGGACAGGGATCTTTGCCCCAGCATTTT. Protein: CASSVGQGSLPQHF.

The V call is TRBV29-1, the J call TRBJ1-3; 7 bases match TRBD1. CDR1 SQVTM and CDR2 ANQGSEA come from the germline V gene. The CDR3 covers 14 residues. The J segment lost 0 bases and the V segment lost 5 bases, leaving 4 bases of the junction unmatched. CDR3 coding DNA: TGCAGCGTTTCCGGGACAGTCTCTGGAAACACCATATATTTT. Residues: CSVSGTVSGNTIYF.

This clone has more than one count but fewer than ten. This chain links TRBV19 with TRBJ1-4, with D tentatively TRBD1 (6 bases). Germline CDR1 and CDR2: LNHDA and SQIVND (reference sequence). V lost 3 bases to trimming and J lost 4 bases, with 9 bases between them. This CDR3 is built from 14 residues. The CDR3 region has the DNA TGTGCCAGTAGTATGGGGACAAGTAATGAAAAACTGTTTTTT. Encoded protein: CASSMGTSNEKLFF.

The DNA for the CDR3 is TGCGCCAGCAGCGAGGGCGGGGAAGATACGCAGTATTTT. Translated: CASSEGGEDTQYF. The chain has TRBV5-1 and TRBJ2-3; TRBD2 might be the D (6 bases). Germline V gene lookup returns CDR1 SGHRS and CDR2 YFSETQ. The CDR3 covers 13 residues. With 4 bases removed from V and 5 bases from J, the gap between germline ends came to 11 bases.

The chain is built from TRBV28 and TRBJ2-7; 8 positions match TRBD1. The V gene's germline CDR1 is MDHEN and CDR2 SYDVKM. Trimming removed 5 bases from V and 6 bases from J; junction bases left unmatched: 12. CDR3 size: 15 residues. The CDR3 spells CASSDPGTGISEQYF. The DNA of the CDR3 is TGTGCCAGCAGTGACCCAGGGACAGGTATCTCCGAGCAGTACTTC.

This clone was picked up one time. CDR3 in DNA: TGTGCCACCAGCTCCAGGACAGGGGCATTCGAAGAGTACTTC. Its translation: CATSSRTGAFEEYF. The chain joins TRBV15 to TRBJ2-7; TRBD1 aligns across 9 bases. Per germline, CDR1 LNHNV and CDR2 YYDKDF (reference sequence). The CDR3 consists of 14 residues. Trimming removed 5 bases from V and 11 bases from J; junction bases left unmatched: 13.

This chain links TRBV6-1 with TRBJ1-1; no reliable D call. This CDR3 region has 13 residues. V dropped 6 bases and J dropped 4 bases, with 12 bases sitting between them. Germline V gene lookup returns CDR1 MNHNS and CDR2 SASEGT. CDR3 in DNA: TGTGCCAGCAGCGTGAGCGGGTTCACTGAAGCTTTCTTT. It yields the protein CASSVSGFTEAFF.

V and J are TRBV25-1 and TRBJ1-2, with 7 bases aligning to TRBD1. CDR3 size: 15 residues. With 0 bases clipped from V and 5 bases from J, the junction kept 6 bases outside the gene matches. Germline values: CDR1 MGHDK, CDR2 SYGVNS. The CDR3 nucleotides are TGTGCCAGCAGTGAATATAGGGGGACAGTGTATGGCTACACCTTC. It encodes CASSEYRGTVYGYTF.

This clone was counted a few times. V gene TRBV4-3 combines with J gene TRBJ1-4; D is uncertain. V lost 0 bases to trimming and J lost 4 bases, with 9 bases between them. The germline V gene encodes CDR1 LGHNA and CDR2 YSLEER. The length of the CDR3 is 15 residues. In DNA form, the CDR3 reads TGCGCCAGCAGCCAAGACCTAGCGGGTAATGAAAAACTGTTTTTT. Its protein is CASSQDLAGNEKLFF.

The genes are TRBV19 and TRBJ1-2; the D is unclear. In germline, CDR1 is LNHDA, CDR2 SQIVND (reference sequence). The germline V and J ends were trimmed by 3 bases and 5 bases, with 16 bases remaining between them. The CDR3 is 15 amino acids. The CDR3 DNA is TGTGCCAGTAGTATTTCCTTGGCAGGACTTTATGGCTACACCTTC. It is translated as CASSISLAGLYGYTF.

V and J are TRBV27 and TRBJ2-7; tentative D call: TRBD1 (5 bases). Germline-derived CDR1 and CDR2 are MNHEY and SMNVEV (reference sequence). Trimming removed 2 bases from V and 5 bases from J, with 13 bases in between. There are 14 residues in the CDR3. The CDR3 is CASSLMSGKNEQYF. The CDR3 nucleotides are TGTGCCAGCAGTTTAATGTCAGGGAAAAACGAGCAGTACTTC.

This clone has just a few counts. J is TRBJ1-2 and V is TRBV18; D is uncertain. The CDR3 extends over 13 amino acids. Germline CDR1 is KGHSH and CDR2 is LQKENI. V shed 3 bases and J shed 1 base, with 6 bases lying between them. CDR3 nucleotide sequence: TGTGCCAGCTCACCGCAGGATAACTATGGCTACACCTTC. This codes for CASSPQDNYGYTF.

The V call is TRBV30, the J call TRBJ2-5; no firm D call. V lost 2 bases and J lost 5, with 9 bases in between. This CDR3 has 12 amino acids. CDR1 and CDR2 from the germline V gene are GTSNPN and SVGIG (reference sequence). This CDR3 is CAWSSRRETQYF. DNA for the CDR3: TGTGCCTGGAGTTCCCGCCGGGAGACCCAGTACTTC.

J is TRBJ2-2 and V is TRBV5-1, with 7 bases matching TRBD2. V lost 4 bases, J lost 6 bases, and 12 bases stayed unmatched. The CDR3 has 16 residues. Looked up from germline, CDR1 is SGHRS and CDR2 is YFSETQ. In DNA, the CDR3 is TGCGCCAGCAGCCTGGGACTACCTGGGAGGGCCGGGGAGCTGTTTTTT. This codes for CASSLGLPGRAGELFF.

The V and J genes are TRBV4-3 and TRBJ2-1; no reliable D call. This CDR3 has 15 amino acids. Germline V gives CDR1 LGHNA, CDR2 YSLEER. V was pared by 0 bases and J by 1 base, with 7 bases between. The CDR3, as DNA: TGCGCCAGCAGCCAAGAAAGGAGATCCTACAATGAGCAGTTCTTC. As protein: CASSQERRSYNEQFF.

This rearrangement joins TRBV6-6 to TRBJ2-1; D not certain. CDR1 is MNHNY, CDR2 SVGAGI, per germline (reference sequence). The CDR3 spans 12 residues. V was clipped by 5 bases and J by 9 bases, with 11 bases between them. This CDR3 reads CASSPPVGEQFF. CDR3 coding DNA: TGTGCCAGCAGTCCCCCGGTTGGTGAGCAGTTCTTC.

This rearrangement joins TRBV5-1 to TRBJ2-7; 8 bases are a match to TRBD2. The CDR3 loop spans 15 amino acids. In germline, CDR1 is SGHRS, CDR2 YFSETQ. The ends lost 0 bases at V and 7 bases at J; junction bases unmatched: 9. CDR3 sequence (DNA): TGCGCCAGCAGCTTGGGCGGTAGCGGGGTCGGTGAGCAGTACTTC. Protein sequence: CASSLGGSGVGEQYF.